A single sample gave rise to the 16 T cell receptor beta chains below, sequenced in a study of monozygotic twins with inflammatory bowel disease. TCRdb re-analyzed the 5' RACE reads; it lists each CDR3 protein once, without DNA. This sample carries more than 350,000 distinct CDR3 sequences, with approximately 2.4% going to the ten biggest clones. What was sequenced was blood. These receptors were obtained from a human donor with ulcerative colitis or Crohn's disease, or a healthy co-twin of an affected twin (not recorded which).

CDR3 sequence reads: CASSVDGSNSPLHF. The chain combines TRBV9 with TRBJ1-6. CDR3 size: 14 residues. Germline values: CDR1 SGDLS, CDR2 YYNGEE.

The V and J genes are TRBV7-9 and TRBJ2-7. The CDR3 spans 13 residues. Germline CDR1 is SEHNR and CDR2 is FQNEAQ (reference sequence). The CDR3 region is CASSLGAVYEQYF.

The rearrangement joins TRBV12-3 or TRBV12-4 to TRBJ1-4; TCRdb selects TRBD1, and the lack of DNA leaves this call unchecked. The CDR3 runs 14 residues. The CDR3 is CASSFSGGSEKLFF.

This chain uses TRBV6-1 with TRBJ2-3; TCRdb's D gene call, TRBD1, goes unchecked for lack of DNA. This CDR3 is 17 amino acids long. Germline V gives CDR1 MNHNS, CDR2 SASEGT. CDR3 loop: CASSPRGRVVSTDTQYF.

This chain joins TRBV5-1 and TRBJ2-3; TCRdb returns TRBD1, unconfirmable since there is no DNA. Germline CDR1 and CDR2: SGHRS and YFSETQ. The CDR3 contains 14 residues. This CDR3 reads CASSYGQNTDTQYF.

This chain links TRBV11-2 with TRBJ2-1; TCRdb names TRBD1, which stays unverified in the absence of DNA. The germline V gene encodes CDR1 SGHAT and CDR2 FQNNGV. The CDR3 totals 15 residues. The CDR3 reads CASSPLGSPNEEQFF.

The V gene is TRBV28, the J gene TRBJ2-7; TCRdb's D call of TRBD2 is untestable without DNA. CDR1 and CDR2 (germline): MDHEN, SYDVKM. This CDR3 contains 17 residues. The CDR3 reads CASSQLITGTRSHEQYF. Combining the CDR3 with reference TRBV28 and TRBJ2-7 gives the whole variable domain DVKVTQSSRYLVKRTGEKVFLECVQDMDHENMFWYRQDPGLGLRLIYFSYDVKMKEKGDIPEGYSVSREKKERFSLILESASTNQTSMYLCASSQLITGTRSHEQYFGPGTRLTVT.

The chain recombines TRBV15 with TRBJ2-1; the TCRdb call, TRBD2, lacks DNA for checking. Germline-derived CDR1 and CDR2 are LNHNV and YYDKDF (reference sequence). The CDR3 is 17 amino acids. The CDR3 loop is CATSSGSGTFLSNEQFF. Filled out from reference TRBV15 and TRBJ2-1, the complete variable domain reads DAMVIQNPRYQVTQFGKPVTLSCSQTLNHNVMYWYQQKSSQAPKLLFHYYDKDFNNEADTPDNFQSRRPNTSFCFLDIRSPGLGDTAMYLCATSSGSGTFLSNEQFFGPGTRLTVL.

The rearrangement uses TRBV4-3 and TRBJ1-2; TCRdb picks TRBD1, but there is no DNA to check that call. Per the germline V gene, CDR1 is LGHNA and CDR2 is YSLEER. The CDR3 runs 14 residues. CDR3 region: CASSQVPQPYGYTF.

The chain combines TRBV10-3 with TRBJ1-2. The CDR3 runs 13 residues. The V gene's germline CDR1 is ENHRY and CDR2 SYGVKD. CDR3 loop: CAISVGPNYGYTF.

The chain links TRBV7-2 to TRBJ2-5; checking the TCRdb D call of TRBD1 is not possible without DNA. This CDR3 has 14 amino acids. Looked up from germline, CDR1 is SGHTA and CDR2 is FQGNSA. This chain's CDR3 is CASSSWTGQETQYF. Combining the CDR3 with reference TRBV7-2 and TRBJ2-5 gives the whole variable domain GAGVSQSPSNKVTEKGKDVELRCDPISGHTALYWYRQSLGQGLEFLIYFQGNSAPDKSGLPSDRFSAERTGGSVSTLTIQRTQQEDSAVYLCASSSWTGQETQYFGPGTRLLVL.

CDR3: CASSLAGTSGNIQYF. The chain links TRBV7-2 to TRBJ2-4; TCRdb returns TRBD2, unconfirmable since there is no DNA. The germline V gene has CDR1 SGHTA and CDR2 FQGNSA. The CDR3 has 15 residues.

The CDR3 protein is CASRAGTDTQYF. The chain joins TRBV5-1 to TRBJ2-3. This CDR3 contains 12 residues. Germline V gene sequence: CDR1 SGHRS, CDR2 YFSETQ.

The chain carries TRBV6-1 and TRBJ2-7; lacking DNA, the TRBD2 call made by TCRdb goes unchecked. Germline V lookup: CDR1 MNHNS, CDR2 SASEGT. The CDR3 is 14 residues long. The CDR3 is CASSEEGPTYEQYF.

The J gene is TRBJ2-7, the V gene TRBV5-1. CDR3 length: 14 residues. Germline assignment: CDR1 SGHRS and CDR2 YFSETQ. This CDR3 is CASSLVGAAYEQYF.

The chain combines TRBV20-1 with TRBJ1-6. The germline CDR1 and CDR2 sequences are DFQATT and SNEGSKA (reference sequence). CDR3 length: 15 residues. The CDR3 protein is CSASLVTADNSPLHF.